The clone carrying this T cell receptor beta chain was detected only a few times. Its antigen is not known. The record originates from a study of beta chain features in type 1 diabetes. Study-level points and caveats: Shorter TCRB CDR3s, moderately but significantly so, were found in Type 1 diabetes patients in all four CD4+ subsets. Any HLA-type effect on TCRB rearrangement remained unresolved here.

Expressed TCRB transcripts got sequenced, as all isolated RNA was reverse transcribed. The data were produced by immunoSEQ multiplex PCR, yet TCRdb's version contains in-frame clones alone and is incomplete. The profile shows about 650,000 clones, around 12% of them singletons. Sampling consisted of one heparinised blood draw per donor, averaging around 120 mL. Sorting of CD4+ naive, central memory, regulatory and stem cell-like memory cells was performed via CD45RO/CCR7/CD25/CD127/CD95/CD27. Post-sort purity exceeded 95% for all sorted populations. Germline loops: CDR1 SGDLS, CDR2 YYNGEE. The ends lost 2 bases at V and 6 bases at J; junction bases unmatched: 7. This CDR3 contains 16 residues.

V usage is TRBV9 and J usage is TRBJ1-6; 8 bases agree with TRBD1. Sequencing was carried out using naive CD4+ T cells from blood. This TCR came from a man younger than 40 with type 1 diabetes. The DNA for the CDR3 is TGTGCCAGCAGCGTGGACAGAGGACAGGGTAATTCACCCCTCCACTTT. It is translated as CASSVDRGQGNSPLHF.